A single sample is the source of the 8 T cell receptor beta chains below, sequenced in a study of shared T cell receptors in the human thymus (dated by TCRdb to about 2021). Library prep was done by the immunoSEQ multiplex PCR assay. TCRdb stores this immuneACCESS table with in-frame sequences only. Part of the clones is absent; in the studies checked, under half of the shortfall reflects unresolved V genes, and no reason is known for the rest. Present in this sample are a few hundred thousand clones, over 90% of which were seen just once. Jointly, the top ten make up approximately 0.02% of the sample. The sequencing sample was made of thymocytes. These receptors were collected from a human donor.

The J gene is TRBJ2-3, the V gene TRBV4-3; no clear D. The V and J ends lost 5 bases and 6 bases respectively, with 18 bases between them. The CDR3 totals 15 residues. Germline CDR1 and CDR2: LGHNA and YSLEER. The CDR3 sequence: CASSEEPRVGDTQYF. In DNA, the CDR3 is TGCGCCAGCAGCGAGGAGCCCAGAGTGGGGGATACGCAGTATTTT.

This clone turned up a few times. This chain uses TRBV5-4 with TRBJ1-2, with D uncertain. Trimming cost V 1 base and J 4 bases, with 8 bases left between them. Germline assignment: CDR1 SGHNT and CDR2 YYREEE (reference sequence). The CDR3 is made up of 13 amino acids. CDR3 loop: CASSLQGSYGYTF. The CDR3 DNA reads as TGTGCCAGCAGCTTGCAAGGGAGCTATGGCTACACCTTC.

The J gene is TRBJ2-7, the V gene TRBV5-6; no definite D call. The V and J ends lost 0 bases and 6 bases respectively, with 4 bases between them. CDR1 and CDR2 (germline): SGHDT, YYEEEE. There are 11 residues in the CDR3. CDR3 nucleotide sequence: TGTGCCAGCAGCTTGGCCATCGAGCAGTACTTC. This gives the protein CASSLAIEQYF.

This clone was recorded a few times. The V gene is TRBV30, the J gene TRBJ2-1; 10 bases map to TRBD2. Looked up from germline, CDR1 is GTSNPN and CDR2 is SVGIG (reference sequence). The J segment lost 7 bases and the V segment lost 1 base, leaving 4 bases of the junction unmatched. The CDR3 length is 14 residues. The CDR3 loop reads CAWSGSGRTNEQFF. CDR3 DNA sequence: TGTGCCTGGAGTGGTAGCGGGAGGACTAATGAGCAGTTCTTC.

The DNA of the CDR3 is TGTGCCAGCAGCTTAGGCCCGCGGACAGATACGCAGTATTTT. It translates to CASSLGPRTDTQYF. The chain has TRBV11-3 and TRBJ2-3; D is unresolved. Germline V CDR1 and CDR2: SGHNT, YENEEA. This CDR3 contains 14 residues. Trimming pared 1 base from V and 3 bases from J, leaving 8 bases between.

The chain recombines TRBV6-1 with TRBJ2-1; 7 nucleotides align to TRBD2. Looked up from germline, CDR1 is MNHNS and CDR2 is SASEGT. The trim removed 3 bases at V and 3 bases at J, leaving 8 bases unmatched. The CDR3 consists of 16 residues. In nucleotides, the CDR3 is TGTGCCAGCAGTGATAAAAGTAGCGGGCGCTACAATGAGCAGTTCTTC. Amino acid sequence: CASSDKSSGRYNEQFF.

This chain links TRBV6-6 with TRBJ2-2; 7 bases are shared with TRBD2. Germline values: CDR1 MNHNY, CDR2 SVGAGI (reference sequence). The CDR3 is made up of 15 amino acids. The trim removed 0 bases at V and 12 bases at J, leaving 10 bases unmatched. The CDR3 here is CASSYSREGQPQLFF. The CDR3 region has the DNA TGTGCCAGCAGTTACTCGAGGGAGGGCCAGCCCCAGCTGTTTTTT.

The chain combines TRBV15 with TRBJ2-7, with D maybe TRBD2 (5 bases). The V end was cut by 5 bases, the J end by 0 bases, with 8 bases between. Germline assignment: CDR1 LNHNV and CDR2 YYDKDF (reference sequence). The CDR3 runs 13 residues. The DNA for the CDR3 is TGTGCCACCAGCGAGGGCTCCTCCTACGAGCAGTACTTC. Amino acid sequence: CATSEGSSYEQYF.